A single sample gave rise to the 26 T cell receptor beta chains below, sequenced in a study of neurological immune-mediated disorders. From the 5' RACE reads, TCRdb called clonotypes with MiXCR, one entry per CDR3 protein. The repertoire holds 60,000 or so distinct CDR3 sequences, 3% to 3.5% seen once, with 7.1% in the top ten. The material sequenced was PBMCs. Source of these receptors: a woman aged 55-70 years with multiple sclerosis.

This clonotype was picked up many times. V gene TRBV20-1 combines with J gene TRBJ2-1; no definite D call. The CDR3 spans 12 residues. V shed 0 bases and J shed 8 bases, with 8 bases lying between them. Looked up from germline, CDR1 is DFQATT and CDR2 is SNEGSKA (reference sequence). The CDR3 coding sequence is TGCAGTGCTAGAGAGTCGTGGGATGAGCAGTTCTTC. Its translation: CSARESWDEQFF.

On this clonotype: Without the conserved terminal phenylalanine or tryptophan, this CDR3 likely stems from a read error. The chain couples TRBV20-1 to TRBJ2-7; the D call may be TRBD1 or TRBD2 (6 bases each). V was clipped by 6 bases and J by 3 bases, with 12 bases between them. This CDR3 has 12 residues. The germline CDR1 and CDR2 sequences are DFQATT and SNEGSKA (reference sequence). Here the CDR3 DNA reads TGCAGTGCGTACGGGGGCAACTACGAGCAGTACTTA. Its protein is CSAYGGNYEQYL.

Ten or more counts support this clonotype. This rearrangement joins TRBV4-3 to TRBJ1-6, with unresolved D. Germline loops: CDR1 LGHNA, CDR2 YSLEER. The CDR3 extends over 13 amino acids. The V end lost 0 bases, the J end lost 9 bases, and 6 bases lay between the germline ends. The CDR3 is CASSQDRGSPLHF. CDR3 coding DNA: TGCGCCAGCAGCCAAGATCGGGGTTCACCCCTCCACTTT.

This clonotype occurred many times. The rearrangement joins TRBV2 to TRBJ1-1; D may be TRBD1 (6 bases). With 7 bases removed from V and 1 base from J, the gap between germline ends came to 28 bases. The CDR3 length is 19 residues. The germline gives CDR1 SNHLY, CDR2 FYNNEI. Here the CDR3 reads CASTRRGAGEYLRNTEAFF. Here the CDR3 DNA reads TGTGCCAGCACCCGACGGGGGGCCGGGGAGTATTTAAGGAACACTGAAGCTTTCTTT.

On this clonotype itself: A much larger clone differs by one base, so this may be a read error. Because the CDR3 is missing its conserved closing phenylalanine or tryptophan, this is likely a read error. The rearrangement uses TRBV20-1 and TRBJ1-1, with 7 bases fitting TRBD1. Germline CDR1 DFQATT, CDR2 SNEGSKA (reference sequence). Unmatched junction bases numbered 9, after V lost 3 bases and J lost 2 bases. This CDR3 comprises 15 residues. CDR3 in DNA: TGCAGTGCTAGGGGGCAGGGGGTCGAAAACACTGAAGCTTTCTGT. Encoded protein: CSARGQGVENTEAFC.

This clonotype showed up many times. The chain is built from TRBV20-1 and TRBJ2-5; 8 positions agree with TRBD1. Germline-derived CDR1 and CDR2 are DFQATT and SNEGSKA (reference sequence). The CDR3 contains 14 residues. J lost 4 bases, V lost 3 bases, and 7 bases had no gene match. CDR3 region: CSARDRVRGETQYF. CDR3 in DNA: TGCAGTGCTAGGGACAGGGTTCGAGGAGAGACCCAGTACTTC.

This clonotype was detected many times. The CDR3 nucleotides are TGTGCCAGCAGCCCTCGCGGGGGGAATGTGGGCGATGAGCAGTTCTTC. Amino acid sequence: CASSPRGGNVGDEQFF. J is TRBJ2-1 and V is TRBV7-2, with 8 positions matching TRBD2. J gave up 8 bases and V 5 bases, and 14 bases lay outside the gene matches. CDR1 is SGHTA, CDR2 FQGNSA, per germline. This CDR3 has 16 amino acids. The full variable domain, with the rest looked up from reference TRBV7-2 and TRBJ2-1, is GAGVSQSPSNKVTEKGKDVELRCDPISGHTALYWYRQSLGQGLEFLIYFQGNSAPDKSGLPSDRFSAERTGGSVSTLTIQRTQQEDSAVYLCASSPRGGNVGDEQFFGPGTRLTVL.

This clonotype came up many times. The chain links TRBV5-6 to TRBJ1-1; D uncertain. Germline V gene sequence: CDR1 SGHDT, CDR2 YYEEEE. This CDR3 comprises 14 residues. Trimming shortened V by 3 bases and J by 0 bases, and 9 bases separated the two germline ends. The CDR3 loop is CASSSLAVNTEAFF. The DNA for the CDR3 is TGTGCCAGCAGCTCCCTAGCGGTGAACACTGAAGCTTTCTTT.

This clonotype showed up many times. The chain has TRBV7-9 and TRBJ1-2; 10 bases match TRBD1. The CDR3 loop spans 16 amino acids. Germline V gives CDR1 SEHNR, CDR2 FQNEAQ (reference sequence). The ends lost 1 base at V and 8 bases at J; junction bases unmatched: 10. The CDR3 coding sequence is TGTGCCAGCAGCTTAGGTCATCCGGGGACAGGGGTCGGCTACACCTTC. As protein: CASSLGHPGTGVGYTF.

The chain is built from TRBV28 and TRBJ2-1; TRBD2 matches at 8 bases. This CDR3 is 17 amino acids long. Germline trimming cut 6 bases from V and 1 base from J; bases unmatched to any gene: 11. The V gene's germline CDR1 is MDHEN and CDR2 SYDVKM. The CDR3 here is CASSVSGSGRSYNEQFF. The CDR3 region has the DNA TGTGCCAGCAGCGTATCGGGAAGCGGGAGATCCTACAATGAGCAGTTCTTC.

Many counts were recorded for this clonotype. The rearrangement joins TRBV7-2 to TRBJ2-7; the D gene is possibly TRBD2 (6 bases). This CDR3 spans 16 amino acids. V shed 0 bases and J shed 3 bases, with 15 bases lying between them. Per germline, CDR1 SGHTA and CDR2 FQGNSA. The CDR3 protein is CASSLAGWRAGYEQYF. CDR3 sequence (DNA): TGTGCCAGCAGCTTAGCGGGTTGGAGGGCCGGCTACGAGCAGTACTTC.

This clonotype showed up many times. CDR3 protein: CASSLYSAGGYSYEQYF. The CDR3 bases are TGTGCCAGCAGTTTATACTCAGCGGGAGGGTACTCCTACGAGCAGTACTTC. V usage is TRBV28 and J usage is TRBJ2-7; 10 bases align to TRBD2. Germline V lookup: CDR1 MDHEN, CDR2 SYDVKM. Trimming took 1 base from V and 0 from J; bases not matched to a gene: 6. The length of the CDR3 is 17 residues.

This clonotype was found many times. J is TRBJ2-7 and V is TRBV7-2; TRBD2 aligns across 13 bases. The CDR3 has 17 residues. CDR1 is SGHTA and CDR2 is FQGNSA in the germline V gene. The V gene end was trimmed by 1 base and the J gene end by 6 bases; junction bases not matched to a gene: 9. CDR3 in DNA: TGTGCCAGCAGCTTAGGACTAGCGGGGGGCCGGGCCCGCGAGCAGTACTTC. Encoded protein: CASSLGLAGGRAREQYF.

This clonotype came up many times. This chain joins TRBV29-1 and TRBJ2-3, with a possible D match to TRBD2 (6 bases). Germline V lookup: CDR1 SQVTM, CDR2 ANQGSEA. The CDR3 totals 13 residues. With 7 bases removed from V and 2 bases from J, the gap between germline ends came to 13 bases. The chain's CDR3 is CSAGTDSTDTQYF. As DNA, the CDR3 is TGCAGCGCCGGGACTGACTCCACAGATACGCAGTATTTT.

This clonotype has ten or more counts. The chain joins TRBV25-1 to TRBJ1-2; D remains ambiguous. Germline-derived CDR1 and CDR2 are MGHDK and SYGVNS. The V and J ends lost 3 bases and 0 bases respectively, with 8 bases between them. The CDR3 consists of 14 residues. The CDR3 DNA is TGTGCCAGCAGTGACATTCGGGCTAACTATGGCTACACCTTC. Amino acids: CASSDIRANYGYTF.

V usage is TRBV10-3 and J usage is TRBJ2-2; D might be TRBD1 or TRBD2, each matching 5 bases. CDR1 is ENHRY and CDR2 is SYGVKD in the germline V gene. V was clipped by 6 bases and J by 7 bases, with 18 bases between them. This CDR3 is 15 amino acids long. CDR3 nucleotides: TGTGCCATCAGCTCCGCGGTTGGGGGTAACGGGGAGCTGTTTTTT. This encodes CAISSAVGGNGELFF.

There are a few counts of this clonotype. One base away lies a much larger clone, so this may be a sequencing read error. This rearrangement joins TRBV25-1 to TRBJ2-7; tentative D call: TRBD2 (7 bases). This CDR3 contains 13 residues. From germline, CDR1 is MGHDK and CDR2 SYGVNS. The CDR3 here is CALKGGIWYEQYF. DNA for the CDR3: TGTGCTCTAAAGGGGGGGATTTGGTACGAGCAGTACTTC.

There are many counts of this clonotype. The V call is TRBV5-1, the J call TRBJ2-1; 8 bases agree with TRBD2. The CDR3 consists of 15 residues. Unmatched junction bases numbered 8, after V lost 4 bases and J lost 5 bases. CDR1 is SGHRS, CDR2 YFSETQ, per germline. DNA of the CDR3: TGCGCCAGCAGCGCCGGGACTAGAAGTCACAATGAGCAGTTCTTC. Protein: CASSAGTRSHNEQFF.

This clonotype was detected ten times or more. The rearrangement uses TRBV20-1 and TRBJ2-5; D is unresolved. The CDR3 consists of 13 residues. CDR1 is DFQATT and CDR2 is SNEGSKA in the germline V gene (reference sequence). In DNA, the CDR3 is TGCAGACCTTCAGAAGGGCAGGTCGAGACCCAGTACTTC. Its translation: CRPSEGQVETQYF.

This clonotype was counted at least ten times. This chain links TRBV7-9 with TRBJ2-7; D is ambiguous. Trimming cost V 0 bases and J 6 bases, with 12 bases left between them. The germline V gene encodes CDR1 SEHNR and CDR2 FQNEAQ (reference sequence). CDR3 length: 14 amino acids. The CDR3 reads CASSLAIGTAEQYF. As DNA, the CDR3 is TGTGCCAGCAGCTTAGCGATAGGTACCGCCGAGCAGTACTTC.

In its sample, this clonotype was seen many times. The chain employs TRBV28 and TRBJ2-2; 7 bases fit TRBD2. After removal of 3 bases from V and 4 bases from J, the junction contained 2 bases not matched to a gene. Germline V lookup: CDR1 MDHEN, CDR2 SYDVKM. The CDR3 loop spans 14 amino acids. This CDR3 reads CASSFGGSTGELFF. The CDR3, as DNA: TGTGCCAGCAGTTTTGGCGGGAGCACCGGGGAGCTGTTTTTT.

The sample holds many counts of this clonotype. This sequence joins TRBV7-3 and TRBJ2-3, with a tentative D call TRBD1 (5 bases). The CDR3 totals 13 residues. Trimming cost V 7 bases and J 2 bases, with 10 bases left between them. Per the germline V gene, CDR1 is SGHTA and CDR2 is FQGTGA. CDR3 loop: CASTKGPTDTQYF. For the CDR3, the DNA is TGTGCCAGCACGAAGGGGCCCACAGATACGCAGTATTTT.

This clonotype came up many times. J is TRBJ2-5 and V is TRBV6-5; TRBD1 matches at 7 bases. Germline V lookup: CDR1 MNHEY, CDR2 SVGAGI. The CDR3 sequence is 13 residues long. Trimming at V came to 6 bases and at J to 5 bases, leaving 6 bases not matched to a gene. CDR3 sequence: CASRSTGRETQYF. CDR3 sequence (DNA): TGTGCCAGCAGATCGACAGGGCGGGAGACCCAGTACTTC.

This clonotype was counted ten times or more. The chain uses TRBV9 and TRBJ2-5; D gene ambiguous. Germline values: CDR1 SGDLS, CDR2 YYNGEE. This CDR3 has 14 amino acids. Trimming pared 0 bases from V and 4 bases from J, leaving 10 bases between. CDR3 nucleotides: TGTGCCAGCAGCGTAGGTTGGAGTAGAGAGACCCAGTACTTC. Amino acids: CASSVGWSRETQYF.

This clonotype was seen ten or more times. V is TRBV27 and J is TRBJ2-7; D is perhaps TRBD2 (6 bases). The germline CDR1 and CDR2 sequences are MNHEY and SMNVEV (reference sequence). CDR3 size: 12 residues. Trimming left V 7 bases short and J 3 bases short, with 10 bases between. As DNA, the CDR3 is TGTGCCAGCATGGGGAGGAGCTACGAGCAGTACTTC. Its protein product is CASMGRSYEQYF.

Many counts were recorded for this clonotype. V usage is TRBV10-3 and J usage is TRBJ2-1; TRBD2 aligns across 9 bases. The CDR3 extends over 16 amino acids. Germline CDR1 reads ENHRY; CDR2 reads SYGVKD. With V trimmed by 10 bases and J by 5 bases, 15 bases remained unmatched. This CDR3 reads CATQGSGRRFDNEQFF. In DNA form, the CDR3 reads TGTGCCACCCAGGGGAGCGGGAGGAGGTTCGACAATGAGCAGTTCTTC.